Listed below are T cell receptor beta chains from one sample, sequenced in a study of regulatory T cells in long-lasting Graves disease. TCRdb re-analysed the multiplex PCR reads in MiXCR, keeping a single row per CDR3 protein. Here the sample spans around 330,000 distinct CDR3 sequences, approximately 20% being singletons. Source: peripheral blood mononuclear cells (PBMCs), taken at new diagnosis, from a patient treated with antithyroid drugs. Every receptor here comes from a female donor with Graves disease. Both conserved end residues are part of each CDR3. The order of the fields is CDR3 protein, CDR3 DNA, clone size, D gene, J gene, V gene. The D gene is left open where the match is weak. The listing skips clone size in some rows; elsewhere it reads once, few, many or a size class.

CDR3 protein: CASSGDSSNIQYF
CDR3 DNA: TGTGCCAGCAGTGGGGACAGTTCAAACATTCAGTACTTC
clone size: many
D gene: TRBD1
J gene: TRBJ2-4
V gene: TRBV2

CDR3 protein: CASSFLPGQGIYF
CDR3 DNA: TGTGCCAGCAGTTTCCTGCCGGGACAGGGAATCTACTTC
clone size: .
D gene: TRBD1
J gene: TRBJ2-7
V gene: TRBV6-5

CDR3 protein: CSVRRDRGGETQYF
CDR3 DNA: TGCAGCGTTCGTAGGGACAGGGGAGGAGAGACCCAGTACTTC
clone size: many
D gene: TRBD1
J gene: TRBJ2-5
V gene: TRBV29-1

CDR3 protein: CASGVISGRGNEQFF
CDR3 DNA: TGTGCCAGCGGAGTTATTAGCGGGAGAGGCAATGAGCAGTTCTTC
clone size: .
D gene: TRBD2
J gene: TRBJ2-1
V gene: TRBV11-1

CDR3 protein: CASSLSPRGSDYGYTF
CDR3 DNA: TGTGCCAGCAGTTTATCTCCACGGGGCAGCGACTATGGCTACACCTTC
clone size: many
D gene: .
J gene: TRBJ1-2
V gene: TRBV27

CDR3 protein: CSATQGGVTDTQYF
CDR3 DNA: TGCAGTGCTACTCAGGGTGGAGTGACAGATACGCAGTATTTT
clone size: many
D gene: .
J gene: TRBJ2-3
V gene: TRBV20-1

CDR3 protein: CASSPGLGAYEQYF
CDR3 DNA: TGTGCCAGCAGCCCAGGACTGGGGGCCTACGAGCAGTACTTC
clone size: many
D gene: .
J gene: TRBJ2-7
V gene: TRBV3-1

CDR3 protein: CASSPGTSAAEYF
CDR3 DNA: TGCGCCAGCAGCCCCGGGACTAGCGCCGCTGAGTACTTC
clone size: many
D gene: TRBD2
J gene: TRBJ2-7
V gene: TRBV5-1

CDR3 protein: CASREGTRTPGELFF
CDR3 DNA: TGTGCCAGCAGAGAAGGGACACGAACACCGGGGGAGCTGTTTTTT
clone size: .
D gene: .
J gene: TRBJ2-2
V gene: TRBV6-1

CDR3 protein: CASSDVWTDTDTQYF
CDR3 DNA: TGTGCCAGCAGTGACGTGTGGACAGACACAGATACGCAGTATTTT
clone size: many
D gene: .
J gene: TRBJ2-3
V gene: TRBV2

CDR3 protein: CSVDGGRLGNEQFF
CDR3 DNA: TGCAGCGTTGATGGGGGACGTCTGGGCAATGAGCAGTTCTTC
clone size: few
D gene: .
J gene: TRBJ2-1
V gene: TRBV29-1

CDR3 protein: CASGRPYEQYF
CDR3 DNA: TGTGCCAGCGGAAGACCCTACGAGCAGTACTTC
clone size: many
D gene: .
J gene: TRBJ2-7
V gene: TRBV28

CDR3 protein: CASSKNRLEDEQYF
CDR3 DNA: TGTGCCAGCAGCAAAAACCGACTAGAGGACGAGCAGTACTTC
clone size: few
D gene: .
J gene: TRBJ2-7
V gene: TRBV6-1

CDR3 protein: CASSVGFEGPGAF
CDR3 DNA: TGTGCCAGCAGCGTAGGGTTCGAAGGACCAGGGGCCTTC
clone size: few
D gene: .
J gene: TRBJ2-5
V gene: TRBV9

CDR3 protein: CASSPLGFSGMDTDTQYF
CDR3 DNA: TGTGCCAGCTCACCACTGGGTTTTAGCGGTATGGACACAGATACGCAGTATTTT
clone size: many
D gene: .
J gene: TRBJ2-3
V gene: TRBV18

CDR3 protein: CASSYGRGGEQYF
CDR3 DNA: TGTGCCAGCAGTTACGGTAGGGGGGGCGAGCAGTACTTC
clone size: few
D gene: .
J gene: TRBJ2-7
V gene: TRBV6-5

CDR3 protein: CATSASGRAEEQYF
CDR3 DNA: TGTGCCACCAGTGCTTCCGGGAGGGCCGAGGAGCAGTACTTC
clone size: few
D gene: TRBD2
J gene: TRBJ2-7
V gene: TRBV24-1

CDR3 protein: CASSPRDSLVAKVLFF
CDR3 DNA: TGTGCCAGCAGTCCTAGGGACAGCTTGGTGGCAAAAGTACTGTTTTTT
clone size: many
D gene: TRBD1
J gene: TRBJ1-4
V gene: TRBV12-3/TRBV12-4

CDR3 protein: CASSFLGGTGELFF
CDR3 DNA: TGTGCCAGCAGTTTCCTGGGTGGGACCGGGGAGCTGTTTTTT
clone size: few
D gene: .
J gene: TRBJ2-2
V gene: TRBV27

CDR3 protein: CASGASAWSPLHF
CDR3 DNA: TGTGCCAGCGGCGCTAGCGCCTGGTCACCCCTCCACTTT
clone size: many
D gene: .
J gene: TRBJ1-6
V gene: TRBV27

CDR3 protein: CASSMGGTDTQYF
CDR3 DNA: TGTGCCAGTAGTATGGGGGGCACAGATACGCAGTATTTT
clone size: many
D gene: .
J gene: TRBJ2-3
V gene: TRBV19

CDR3 protein: CASSSWTGDEQYF
CDR3 DNA: TGTGCCAGCAGCTCCTGGACAGGCGACGAGCAGTACTTC
clone size: many
D gene: TRBD1
J gene: TRBJ2-7
V gene: TRBV2

CDR3 protein: CASSLVGGLRSEKLFF
CDR3 DNA: TGTGCCAGCAGCTTAGTTGGGGGGCTAAGGAGTGAAAAACTGTTTTTT
clone size: .
D gene: .
J gene: TRBJ1-4
V gene: TRBV7-8

CDR3 protein: CSAVQHYYGYTF
CDR3 DNA: TGCAGTGCTGTACAGCACTACTATGGCTACACCTTC
clone size: many
D gene: .
J gene: TRBJ1-2
V gene: TRBV20-1

CDR3 protein: CASSLPTDSEQYF
CDR3 DNA: TGTGCCAGCAGCTTACCCACAGATAGCGAGCAGTACTTC
clone size: .
D gene: .
J gene: TRBJ2-7
V gene: TRBV7-9

CDR3 protein: CASRGGAGEKLFF
CDR3 DNA: TGTGCCAGCAGAGGGGGCGCTGGAGAAAAACTGTTTTTT
clone size: .
D gene: TRBD1
J gene: TRBJ1-4
V gene: TRBV2

CDR3 protein: CASSIYSRGGKNIQYF
CDR3 DNA: TGTGCCAGTAGTATCTACTCGAGAGGAGGCAAAAACATTCAGTACTTC
clone size: many
D gene: .
J gene: TRBJ2-4
V gene: TRBV19

CDR3 protein: CSVRKTVNTEAFF
CDR3 DNA: TGCAGTGTCAGGAAGACGGTGAACACTGAAGCTTTCTTT
clone size: many
D gene: .
J gene: TRBJ1-1
V gene: TRBV20-1

CDR3 protein: CASSADNRAQYF
CDR3 DNA: TGTGCCAGCAGCGCCGATAATAGGGCCCAGTACTTC
clone size: many
D gene: .
J gene: TRBJ2-5
V gene: TRBV27

CDR3 protein: CASRTQGVSNQPQHF
CDR3 DNA: TGTGCCAGTAGGACCCAGGGGGTAAGCAATCAGCCCCAGCATTTT
clone size: .
D gene: TRBD1
J gene: TRBJ1-5
V gene: TRBV19

CDR3 protein: CASSFGSVVRNTEAFF
CDR3 DNA: TGTGCCAGCAGTTTTGGATCGGTTGTTAGGAACACTGAAGCTTTCTTT
clone size: many
D gene: .
J gene: TRBJ1-1
V gene: TRBV28

CDR3 protein: CASSVEGYTEAFF
CDR3 DNA: TGTGCCAGCAGCGTAGAGGGCTACACTGAAGCTTTCTTT
clone size: many
D gene: .
J gene: TRBJ1-1
V gene: TRBV9

CDR3 protein: CASSEAARGFTDTQYF
CDR3 DNA: TGTGCCAGCAGTGAAGCGGCGCGAGGGTTCACAGATACGCAGTATTTT
clone size: .
D gene: .
J gene: TRBJ2-3
V gene: TRBV2

CDR3 protein: CSVEVDDSEAFF
CDR3 DNA: TGCAGCGTGGAGGTCGATGACAGTGAAGCTTTCTTT
clone size: .
D gene: .
J gene: TRBJ1-1
V gene: TRBV29-1

CDR3 protein: CASSERQMNTGELFF
CDR3 DNA: TGTGCCAGCAGTGAGCGACAGATGAACACCGGGGAGCTGTTTTTT
clone size: many
D gene: .
J gene: TRBJ2-2
V gene: TRBV6-1

CDR3 protein: CATSRGGGGVYNEQFF
CDR3 DNA: TGTGCCACCAGCCGGGGCGGGGGAGGGGTTTACAATGAGCAGTTCTTC
clone size: many
D gene: TRBD2
J gene: TRBJ2-1
V gene: TRBV15

CDR3 protein: CASSLIGRGEQFF
CDR3 DNA: TGTGCCAGCAGCTTAATAGGACGGGGTGAGCAGTTCTTC
clone size: many
D gene: .
J gene: TRBJ2-1
V gene: TRBV11-3

CDR3 protein: CAISELADRRLDTIYF
CDR3 DNA: TGTGCCATCAGTGAGCTCGCTGACAGGCGTTTGGACACCATATATTTT
clone size: many
D gene: .
J gene: TRBJ1-3
V gene: TRBV10-3

CDR3 protein: CASSLSTNNNEQFF
CDR3 DNA: TGCGCCAGCAGCTTGTCTACCAACAACAATGAGCAGTTCTTC
clone size: few
D gene: .
J gene: TRBJ2-1
V gene: TRBV5-1

CDR3 protein: CAIRQGTDTQYF
CDR3 DNA: TGTGCCATCAGACAGGGTACAGATACGCAGTATTTT
clone size: .
D gene: .
J gene: TRBJ2-3
V gene: TRBV10-3

CDR3 protein: CASSLASVPAGYEQYF
CDR3 DNA: TGTGCCAGCAGTTTGGCCTCCGTGCCTGCGGGGTACGAGCAGTACTTC
clone size: many
D gene: .
J gene: TRBJ2-7
V gene: TRBV6-2/TRBV6-3

CDR3 protein: CASSSRGAYNEQFF
CDR3 DNA: TGTGCCAGCAGCTCAAGGGGGGCCTACAATGAGCAGTTCTTC
clone size: many
D gene: .
J gene: TRBJ2-1
V gene: TRBV13

CDR3 protein: CASTQDITGELFF
CDR3 DNA: TGTGCCAGCACCCAGGACATCACCGGGGAGCTGTTTTTT
clone size: .
D gene: .
J gene: TRBJ2-2
V gene: TRBV10-3

CDR3 protein: CASSPTLSQPQHF
CDR3 DNA: TGTGCCAGCAGTCCTACACTTAGTCAGCCCCAGCATTTT
clone size: many
D gene: .
J gene: TRBJ1-5
V gene: TRBV12-3/TRBV12-4

CDR3 protein: CASIFGILNTEAFF
CDR3 DNA: TGTGCCAGCATATTTGGGATATTGAACACTGAAGCTTTCTTT
clone size: many
D gene: .
J gene: TRBJ1-1
V gene: TRBV6-1

CDR3 protein: CATSRAASYEQYF
CDR3 DNA: TGTGCCACCAGCAGAGCGGCTAGCTACGAGCAGTACTTC
clone size: few
D gene: .
J gene: TRBJ2-7
V gene: TRBV15

CDR3 protein: CASSSAQGGSYEQYF
CDR3 DNA: TGTGCCAGCAGTTCCGCCCAGGGGGGCTCCTACGAGCAGTACTTC
clone size: once
D gene: .
J gene: TRBJ2-7
V gene: TRBV28

CDR3 protein: CASSWRDGTGELFF
CDR3 DNA: TGTGCCAGCTCATGGCGTGACGGCACCGGGGAGCTGTTTTTT
clone size: many
D gene: .
J gene: TRBJ2-2
V gene: TRBV18

CDR3 protein: CASSLERQYQYF
CDR3 DNA: TGTGCCAGCAGCTTGGAAAGGCAGTACCAGTACTTC
clone size: few
D gene: .
J gene: TRBJ2-7
V gene: TRBV5-6